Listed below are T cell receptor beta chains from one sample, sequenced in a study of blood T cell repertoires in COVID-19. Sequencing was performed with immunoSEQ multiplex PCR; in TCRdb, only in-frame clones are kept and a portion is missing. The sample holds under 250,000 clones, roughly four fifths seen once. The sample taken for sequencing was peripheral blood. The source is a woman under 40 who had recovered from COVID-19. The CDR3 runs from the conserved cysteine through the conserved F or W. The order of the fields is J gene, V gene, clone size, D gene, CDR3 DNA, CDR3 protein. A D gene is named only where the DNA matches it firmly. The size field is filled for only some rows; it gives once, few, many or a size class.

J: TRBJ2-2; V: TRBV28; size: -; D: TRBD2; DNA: TGTGCCAGCAGCCCCACTAGCGGGTACGGCGGGGAGCTGTTTTTT; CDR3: CASSPTSGYGGELFF
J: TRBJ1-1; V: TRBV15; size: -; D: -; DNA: TGTGCCACCAGCACCGGGGAGGGGGTTGACACTGAAGCTTTCTTT; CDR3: CATSTGEGVDTEAFF
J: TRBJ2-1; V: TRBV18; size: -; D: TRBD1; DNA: TGTGCCAGCTCCCGCGGGACAGGGAGCTCCTACAATGAGCAGTTCTTC; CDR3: CASSRGTGSSYNEQFF
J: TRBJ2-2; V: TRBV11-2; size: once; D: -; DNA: TGTGCCAGCAGCCCAGCGGGGAACACCGGGGAGCTGTTTTTT; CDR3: CASSPAGNTGELFF
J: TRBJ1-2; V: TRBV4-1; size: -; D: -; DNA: TGCGCCAGCAGCCAAGTAGGGCAGGGCTCCGGCTACACCTTC; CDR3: CASSQVGQGSGYTF
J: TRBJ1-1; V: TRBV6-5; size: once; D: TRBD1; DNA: TGTGCCAGCAGGGAGATCCGGGACAGGGGAACTGAAGCTTTCTTT; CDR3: CASREIRDRGTEAFF
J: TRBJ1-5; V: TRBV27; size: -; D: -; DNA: TGTGCCAGCAGTTTATCACAAAATAGCAATCAGCCCCAGCATTTT; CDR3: CASSLSQNSNQPQHF
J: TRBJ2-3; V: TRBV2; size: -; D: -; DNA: TGTGCCAGCAGTGTGCGAGCGGAGGGAGATACGCAGTATTTT; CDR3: CASSVRAEGDTQYF
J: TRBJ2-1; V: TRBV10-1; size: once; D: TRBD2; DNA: TGCGCCAGCAGCCCCGGGACTAGCTATAATGAGCAGTTCTTC; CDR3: CASSPGTSYNEQFF
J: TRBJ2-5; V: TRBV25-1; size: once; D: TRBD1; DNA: TGTGCCAGCAGTGATCAGGGGGAGATTTGGGAGACCCAGTACTTC; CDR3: CASSDQGEIWETQYF
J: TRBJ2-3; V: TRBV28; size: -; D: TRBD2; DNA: TGTGCCAGCAGTTCTCTATCAGCGGGAGGGCCGGATACGCAGTATTTT; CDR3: CASSSLSAGGPDTQYF
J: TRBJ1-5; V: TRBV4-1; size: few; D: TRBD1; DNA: TGCGCCAGCAGCCAAGTAGCAGGGGGATTCAATCAGCCCCAGCATTTT; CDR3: CASSQVAGGFNQPQHF
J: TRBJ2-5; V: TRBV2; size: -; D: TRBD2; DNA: TGTGCCAGCAGCGTCGGACTAGCGGGAGTCGAGACCCAGTACTTC; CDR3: CASSVGLAGVETQYF
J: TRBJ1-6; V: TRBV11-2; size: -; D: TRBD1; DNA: TGTGCCAGCAGCTCCGGACAGGGGAGCTCCTATAATTCACCCCTCCACTTT; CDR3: CASSSGQGSSYNSPLHF
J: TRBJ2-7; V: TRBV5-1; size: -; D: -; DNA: TGCGCCAGCAGCTCGGGCAGGGGCGAGCAGTACTTC; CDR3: CASSSGRGEQYF
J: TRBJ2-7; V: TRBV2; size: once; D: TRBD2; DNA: TGTGCCAGCAGTGAAGAACTAGCGGGGCTCTACGAGCAGTACTTC; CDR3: CASSEELAGLYEQYF
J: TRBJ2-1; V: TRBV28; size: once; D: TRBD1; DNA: TGTGCCAGCAGTCCACCGGGACAGGGGCGGAATGAGCAGTTCTTC; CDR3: CASSPPGQGRNEQFF
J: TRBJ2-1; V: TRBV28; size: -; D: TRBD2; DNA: TGTGCCAGCAGTTCTCGGACTAGCGGGAGTAATGAGCAGTTCTTC; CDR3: CASSSRTSGSNEQFF
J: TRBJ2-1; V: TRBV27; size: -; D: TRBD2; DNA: TGTGCCAGCAGCCTAAGCGGGACCTACAATGAGCAGTTCTTC; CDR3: CASSLSGTYNEQFF
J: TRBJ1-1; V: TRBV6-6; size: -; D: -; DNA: TGTGCCAGCAGTTACTCCAGGGGCCCGAACACTGAAGCTTTCTTT; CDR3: CASSYSRGPNTEAFF
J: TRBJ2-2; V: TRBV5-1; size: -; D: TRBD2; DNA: TGCGCCAGCAGCCCGGGACTAGCGGGCGGGGAGCTGTTTTTT; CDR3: CASSPGLAGGELFF
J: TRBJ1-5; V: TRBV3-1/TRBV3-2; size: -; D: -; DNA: TGTGCCAGCAGCCAAGGAGGCTACTTCAATCAGCCCCAGCATTTT; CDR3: CASSQGGYFNQPQHF
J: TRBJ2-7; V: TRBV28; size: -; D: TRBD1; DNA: TGTGCCAGCACGGGACAGCCTCGGGAGCAGTACTTC; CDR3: CASTGQPREQYF
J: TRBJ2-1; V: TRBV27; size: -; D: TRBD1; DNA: TGTGCCAGCAGTTTATCGCAGGGGGCTGGTGAGCAGTTCTTC; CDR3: CASSLSQGAGEQFF
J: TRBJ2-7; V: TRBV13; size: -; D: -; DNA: TGTGCCAGCAGCCTAACGGACAGAACCTACGAGCAGTACTTC; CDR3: CASSLTDRTYEQYF
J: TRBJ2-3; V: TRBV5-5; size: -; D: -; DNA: TGTGCCAGCAGCCAGGGCTACACTAGCACAGATACGCAGTATTTT; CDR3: CASSQGYTSTDTQYF
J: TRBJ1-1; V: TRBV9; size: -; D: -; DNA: TGTGCCAGCAGCGTAGTAACAGACGAAGCTTTCTTT; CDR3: CASSVVTDEAFF
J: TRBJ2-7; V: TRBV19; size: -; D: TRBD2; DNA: TGTGCCAGTAGTCCCCTAGCGGGAGGGCCCTACGAGCAGTACTTC; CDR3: CASSPLAGGPYEQYF
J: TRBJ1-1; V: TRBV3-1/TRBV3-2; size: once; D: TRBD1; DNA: TGTGCCAGCAGCCCCTCCGGGACAGGGGTAGTCCCCCGGGGCACTGAAGCTTTCTTT; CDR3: CASSPSGTGVVPRGTEAFF
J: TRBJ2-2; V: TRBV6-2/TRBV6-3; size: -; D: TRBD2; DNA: TGTGCCAGCAGTAGAAGCGGGAGATCCGGGGAGCTGTTTTTT; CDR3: CASSRSGRSGELFF
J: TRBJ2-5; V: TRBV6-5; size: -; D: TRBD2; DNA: TGTGCCAGCAGTTACTCCTACGCGGGAGTGGAGACCCAGTACTTC; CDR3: CASSYSYAGVETQYF
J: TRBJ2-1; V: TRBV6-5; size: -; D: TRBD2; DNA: TGTGCCAGCAGTTACTCTCAGGGACTAGCGGGAAATGAGCAGTTCTTC; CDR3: CASSYSQGLAGNEQFF
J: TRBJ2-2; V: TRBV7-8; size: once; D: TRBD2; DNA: TGTGCCAGCAGCTCACTGAGACTAGCGGGAGTAGGCACCGGGGAGCTGTTTTTT; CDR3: CASSSLRLAGVGTGELFF
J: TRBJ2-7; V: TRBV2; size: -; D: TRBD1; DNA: TGTGCCAGTGAACTCGGGACAGGATTCTACGAGCAGTACTTC; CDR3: CASELGTGFYEQYF
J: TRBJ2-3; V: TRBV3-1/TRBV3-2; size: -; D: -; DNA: TGTGCCAGCAGCCCTAAGCCAGGTAGCGTACGCACAGATACGCAGTATTTT; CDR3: CASSPKPGSVRTDTQYF
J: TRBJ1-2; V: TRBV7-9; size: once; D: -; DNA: TGTGCCAGCAGCTCGGGACTGGGAAGTAACTATGGCTACACCTTC; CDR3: CASSSGLGSNYGYTF
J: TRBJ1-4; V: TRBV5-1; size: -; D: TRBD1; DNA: TGCGCCAGCAGCTTGGCCGGAACAGGGGGTGAAAAACTGTTTTTT; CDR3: CASSLAGTGGEKLFF
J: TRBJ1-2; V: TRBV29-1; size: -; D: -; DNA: TGCAGCGTTGAACGGGGTCCAGGTGGCTACACCTTC; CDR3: CSVERGPGGYTF
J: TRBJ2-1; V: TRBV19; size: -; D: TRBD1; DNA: TGTGCCAGTAGTTCCCGAAGGACAGGGAGCTACAATGAGCAGTTCTTC; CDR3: CASSSRRTGSYNEQFF
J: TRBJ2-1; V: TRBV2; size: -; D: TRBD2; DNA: TGTGCCAGCAGTGAAGCGCTTGCCGGACTAGCGGGATTACGCGACGAGCAGTTCTTC; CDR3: CASSEALAGLAGLRDEQFF
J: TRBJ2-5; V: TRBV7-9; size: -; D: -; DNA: TGTGCCAGCAGCCTCAGGTACAGAGAAGAGACCCAGTACTTC; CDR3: CASSLRYREETQYF
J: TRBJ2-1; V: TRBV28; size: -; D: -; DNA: TGTGCCAGCAGTTTGGCGGATTACAATGAGCAGTTCTTC; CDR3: CASSLADYNEQFF
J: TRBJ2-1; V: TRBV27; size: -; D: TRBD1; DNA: TGTGCCAGCAGTTTAACAGGGGACAATGAGCAGTTCTTC; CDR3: CASSLTGDNEQFF
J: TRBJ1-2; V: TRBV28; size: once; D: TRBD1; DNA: TGTGCCAGCAGTCGGGACAGGGTCAGCTATGGCTACACCTTC; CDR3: CASSRDRVSYGYTF
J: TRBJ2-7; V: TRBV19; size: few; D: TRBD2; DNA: TGTGCCAGTAGTTTCGAAGCGGGAGGCGTCTCCTACGAGCAGTACTTC; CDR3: CASSFEAGGVSYEQYF
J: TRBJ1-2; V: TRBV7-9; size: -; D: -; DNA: TGTGCCAGCAGCTTAGGGCAGGAGGACGGCTACACCTTC; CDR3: CASSLGQEDGYTF